The next 26 T cell receptor beta chains were all read from a single sample in a study of T cells in localized non-small cell lung cancer. Measured with immunoSEQ multiplex PCR; TCRdb has only the in-frame clones, and not every one. The table shows about 82,000 clones, with 80% occurring only once. The sample consisted of PBMCs, taken before any cancer treatment. Every receptor here comes from a man aged 35 to 70 with stage II squamous cell lung carcinoma.

This chain connects TRBV27 to TRBJ2-3, with 7 bases lining up with TRBD1. Germline trimming cut 5 bases from V and 1 base from J; bases unmatched to any gene: 6. The CDR3 consists of 15 residues. The germline V gene encodes CDR1 MNHEY and CDR2 SMNVEV (reference sequence). The chain's CDR3 is CASSLIGQGTDTQYF. The CDR3 bases are TGTGCCAGCAGTCTGATCGGACAGGGCACAGATACGCAGTATTTT.

This chain joins TRBV10-3 and TRBJ1-2, with 10 bases aligning to TRBD1. CDR1 is ENHRY and CDR2 is SYGVKD in the germline V gene. The CDR3 contains 14 residues. The V segment lost 7 bases and the J segment 1 base; nucleotides outside the gene matches: 3. CDR3 nucleotide sequence: TGTGCCATCATGGGGACAGGGGATAACTATGGCTACACCTTC. It encodes CAIMGTGDNYGYTF.

The gene calls are TRBV9 and TRBJ2-7; TRBD2 matches at 7 bases. The germline CDR1 and CDR2 sequences are SGDLS and YYNGEE. The trim removed 5 bases at V and 7 bases at J, leaving 15 bases unmatched. The CDR3 length is 15 residues. The CDR3 DNA is TGTGCCAGCAGTTCCGCCCGGGACGGGGGGTTGGAGCAGTACTTC. It yields the protein CASSSARDGGLEQYF.

V is TRBV14 and J is TRBJ1-1; D is unclear. This CDR3 region has 13 residues. V was trimmed by 0 bases and J by 4 bases, leaving 6 bases between them. Germline assignment: CDR1 SGHDN and CDR2 FVKESK. DNA of the CDR3: TGTGCCAGCAGCCAAGACCTCAGCACTGAAGCTTTCTTT. Its protein product is CASSQDLSTEAFF.

The chain links TRBV21-1 to TRBJ2-5; the D call of TRBD2 is as the table states it, not checked on the DNA. TRBV21-1 is designated a pseudogene. CDR3 size: 18 residues. In DNA form, the CDR3 reads TGTGCCAGCAGCTCCCTCCGGGCGGGGGCGCGGAACGGAGAGACCCAGTACTTC. Its translation: CASSSLRAGARNGETQYF.

This chain links TRBV19 with TRBJ1-6; the D is unclear. Trimming removed 3 bases at V and 3 bases at J, with 12 bases between. The CDR3 spans 16 residues. CDR1 and CDR2 from the germline V gene are LNHDA and SQIVND (reference sequence). The CDR3 nucleotides read TGTGCCAGTAGTATCTCCAACCTGATCTATAATTCACCCCTCCACTTT. Translating gives CASSISNLIYNSPLHF.

The chain uses TRBV7-2 and TRBJ2-7, with a possible D match to TRBD2 (5 bases). The germline CDR1 and CDR2 sequences are SGHTA and FQGNSA. The V end lost 2 bases, the J end lost 4 bases, and 18 bases lay between the germline ends. This CDR3 has 16 residues. This CDR3 is CASSLMEIRGMYEQYF. In DNA, the CDR3 is TGTGCCAGCAGCTTAATGGAAATCCGGGGAATGTACGAGCAGTACTTC.

In this sample, this clone turned up once. This sequence joins TRBV11-2 and TRBJ1-2; D uncertain. CDR3 length: 12 amino acids. V lost 0 bases and J 2 bases, leaving 1 base between the germline ends. The germline CDR1 and CDR2 sequences are SGHAT and FQNNGV. CDR3 loop: CASSLDNYGYTF. The CDR3 nucleotides read TGTGCCAGCAGCTTAGACAACTATGGCTACACCTTC.

This rearrangement joins TRBV28 to TRBJ1-2, with D unclear. The germline V and J ends were trimmed by 6 bases and 9 bases, with 11 bases remaining between them. This CDR3 has 11 residues. Per the germline V gene, CDR1 is MDHEN and CDR2 is SYDVKM. Written as DNA, the CDR3 is TGTGCCAGCAGAATAGAAAGGAGCTACACCTTC. Amino acid sequence: CASRIERSYTF.

This chain uses TRBV7-3 with TRBJ2-1, with 9 bases that match TRBD2. The CDR3 sequence is 17 residues long. CDR1 and CDR2 (germline): SGHTA, FQGTGA. J lost 7 bases, V lost 2 bases, and 12 bases had no gene match. CDR3 bases: TGTGCCAGCAGCTTACTGGGCGGCGGGAGGGCCGGGAATGAGCAGTTCTTC. Its protein product is CASSLLGGGRAGNEQFF.

This clone has a single count. V gene TRBV4-1 combines with J gene TRBJ2-3; 8 bases line up with TRBD2. The V gene's germline CDR1 is MGHRA and CDR2 YSYEKL. The length of the CDR3 is 15 residues. Losses at the gene ends were 1 base for V and 1 base for J; bases not matched to a gene: 1. The CDR3 DNA reads as TGCGCCAGCAGCCAAGGAGCGGGAGGCACAGATACGCAGTATTTT. Its translation is CASSQGAGGTDTQYF.

The gene calls are TRBV4-2 and TRBJ2-5; TRBD2 agrees at 11 bases. Unmatched junction bases numbered 4, after V lost 3 bases and J lost 4 bases. The CDR3 has 15 amino acids. Germline-derived CDR1 and CDR2 are LGHNA and YNFKEQ. CDR3 in amino acids: CASSQTGTSGETQYF. DNA of the CDR3: TGTGCCAGCAGCCAGACCGGGACTAGCGGAGAGACCCAGTACTTC.

This chain links TRBV6-5 with TRBJ2-7; 9 bases match TRBD1. Losses at the gene ends were 10 bases for V and 2 bases for J; bases not matched to a gene: 12. Germline CDR1 reads MNHEY; CDR2 reads SVGAGI. The CDR3 length is 15 residues. The CDR3 sequence: CATQVLGQGTYEQYF. CDR3 nucleotide sequence: TGTGCCACCCAAGTACTGGGACAGGGAACCTACGAGCAGTACTTC.

The CDR3 DNA follows: TGTGCCAGCAGCCAAGTGGGGGGACAGGGGGCCTACGAGCAGTACTTC. It encodes CASSQVGGQGAYEQYF. The chain combines TRBV14 with TRBJ2-7, with 11 bases fitting TRBD1. The CDR3 covers 16 residues. V lost 1 base, J lost 2 bases, and 4 bases stayed unmatched. Germline CDR1 SGHDN, CDR2 FVKESK.

The V and J genes are TRBV19 and TRBJ2-6, with 9 bases aligning to TRBD1. Germline V gene sequence: CDR1 LNHDA, CDR2 SQIVND (reference sequence). This CDR3 is 15 amino acids long. V gave up 5 bases and J gave up 1 base; unmatched junction bases: 0. The CDR3 region has the DNA TGTGCCAGTAGTGGACAGGGGTCTGGGGCCAACGTCCTGACTTTC. Translated: CASSGQGSGANVLTF.

The chain employs TRBV7-3 and TRBJ2-1, with 7 bases fitting TRBD2. Germline CDR1 SGHTA, CDR2 FQGTGA. There are 16 residues in the CDR3. V lost 5 bases, J lost 3 bases, and 10 bases stayed unmatched. The CDR3 DNA is TGTGCCAGCAGCCCACTCCCGGGACTAAACTACAATGAGCAGTTCTTC. This codes for CASSPLPGLNYNEQFF.

The chain is built from TRBV7-9 and TRBJ1-1; TRBD1 matches 7 bases. CDR3 length equals 16 residues. The germline CDR1 and CDR2 sequences are SEHNR and FQNEAQ (reference sequence). V gave up 4 bases and J gave up 0 bases; unmatched junction bases: 8. This chain's CDR3 is CASSSTGLLVNTEAFF. The CDR3 DNA reads TGTGCCAGCAGCTCGACAGGGCTTCTAGTGAACACTGAAGCTTTCTTT.

The chain is built from TRBV25-1 and TRBJ2-7; 10 nucleotides agree with TRBD2. Germline-derived CDR1 and CDR2 are MGHDK and SYGVNS. The CDR3 is made up of 15 amino acids. V shed 4 bases, J shed 0 bases, and the junction held 3 bases outside the gene matches. The CDR3 coding sequence is TGTGCCAGCAGTGTAGCGGGAGGCCCCTCCTACGAGCAGTACTTC. Translating it yields CASSVAGGPSYEQYF.

The chain joins TRBV30 to TRBJ2-1, with 10 bases matching TRBD1. The germline gives CDR1 GTSNPN, CDR2 SVGIG (reference sequence). V was pared by 3 bases and J by 1 base, with 0 bases of the junction left unmatched. CDR3 length equals 14 residues. CDR3: CAWRDRGSYNEQFF. The DNA of the CDR3 is TGTGCCTGGAGGGACAGGGGGTCCTACAATGAGCAGTTCTTC.

The chain is built from TRBV29-1 and TRBJ1-5, with D possibly TRBD1 on 5 matching bases. Germline loops: CDR1 SQVTM, CDR2 ANQGSEA. V lost 7 bases and J 3 bases, leaving 13 bases between the germline ends. This CDR3 contains 13 residues. The CDR3: CSASQGYNQPQHF. The CDR3 DNA reads as TGCAGCGCGAGCCAGGGATACAATCAGCCCCAGCATTTT.

The chain couples TRBV10-3 to TRBJ1-1; 10 bases align to TRBD1. Germline values: CDR1 ENHRY, CDR2 SYGVKD. J was trimmed by 5 bases and V by 7 bases; bases with no gene match: 7. This CDR3 comprises 14 residues. The CDR3 here is CAIKGTGAVTEAFF. As DNA, the CDR3 is TGTGCCATCAAGGGGACAGGGGCGGTGACTGAAGCTTTCTTT.

J is TRBJ2-1 and V is TRBV19, with D maybe TRBD1 (7 bases). This CDR3 region has 16 residues. Germline V gene lookup returns CDR1 LNHDA and CDR2 SQIVND (reference sequence). V was clipped by 5 bases and J by 4 bases, with 18 bases between them. The CDR3 DNA is TGTGCCAGTAGTCCTCGGGACAGAGGGACTTACAATGAGCAGTTCTTC. Its translation: CASSPRDRGTYNEQFF.

V usage is TRBV6-7 and J usage is TRBJ2-7, with D hard to call. TRBV6-7 belongs to the ORF category, with a function that is uncertain. This CDR3 comprises 17 residues. V gave up 6 bases and J gave up 0 bases, with 21 bases separating them. The CDR3 loop is CASSEFNRARSSYEQYF. The CDR3 bases are TGTGCCAGCAGCGAATTTAACCGGGCCCGGAGCTCCTACGAGCAGTACTTC.

The chain joins TRBV7-2 to TRBJ1-1; 10 nucleotides agree with TRBD1. Germline assignment: CDR1 SGHTA and CDR2 FQGNSA. This CDR3 is 14 amino acids long. The V and J ends lost 6 bases and 12 bases, in that order; junction bases with no gene match: 13. As DNA, the CDR3 is TGTGCCAGCAGACCAAACCGGGACAGGGGATGGTCTTTCTTT. Amino acids: CASRPNRDRGWSFF. The full variable domain, rest sourced from reference TRBV7-2 and TRBJ1-1, is GAGVSQSPSNKVTEKGKDVELRCDPISGHTALYWYRQSLGQGLEFLIYFQGNSAPDKSGLPSDRFSAERTGGSVSTLTIQRTQQEDSAVYLCASRPNRDRGWSFFGQGTRLTVV.

The chain links TRBV28 to TRBJ1-5; tentatively, D is TRBD1 (5 bases). The CDR3 loop spans 13 amino acids. Trimming took off 5 bases at V and 4 bases at J, with 9 bases between the two ends. Germline-derived CDR1 and CDR2 are MDHEN and SYDVKM. CDR3 nucleotide sequence: TGTGCCAGCAGTGGGGACGGAAATCAGCCCCAGCATTTT. Protein sequence: CASSGDGNQPQHF.

Worth noting for this clone: Additional DNA sequences in this sample encode the identical CDR3. The genes are TRBV6-5 and TRBJ1-3, with 9 bases that match TRBD1. After removal of 6 bases from V and 0 bases from J, the junction contained 3 bases not matched to a gene. The germline CDR1 and CDR2 sequences are MNHEY and SVGAGI. CDR3 length equals 15 residues. The CDR3 reads CASRTGGNSGNTIYF. The CDR3 DNA reads as TGTGCCAGCAGGACAGGGGGAAACTCTGGAAACACCATATATTTT.